This section outlines one T cell receptor (beta chain) sequence together with its context. Its matching antigen is unknown. This record comes from a study of T cells expressing NK-cell markers. Study-wide background: The TCR beta repertoires were obtained from sorted CD3+CD56+NKG2C+, CD3+CD56+NKG2C- and CD3+CD56-NKG2C+ T cells. Study-level points and caveats: Dominant NKG2C+ clonotype frequencies of roughly 1.0-7.5% of CD8+ T cells were measured in about 6 donors.

With UMIs, 5'RACE template switching was used to make TCR beta cDNA. Reprocessing the 5' RACE reads, TCRdb reports a single entry for every CDR3 protein and omits DNA. The sample table includes 150,000 or so distinct CDR3 sequences. CDR1 DFQATT and CDR2 SNEGSKA come from the germline V gene (reference sequence). This CDR3 has 13 residues. This chain uses TRBV20-1 with TRBJ2-1; the D gene TCRdb calls, TRBD1, cannot be checked with no DNA. Sequencing was done on a sample of blood T cells: a sorted CD56 or NKG2C T cell subset, CD4+ or CD8+ T cells, or bulk PBMC T cells (not recorded which). This sequence originates from a woman aged 45-65 years in good health. The CDR3 region is CSARGTRGREQFF.